Shown below are 27 T cell receptor beta chains from a single sample sequenced in a study of beta chain features in type 1 diabetes. All of the isolated RNA was reverse transcribed, so expressed TCRB transcripts were sequenced. TCRdb's copy holds only in-frame clones and misses some; the assay was immunoSEQ multiplex PCR. The sample yields some 180,000 clones, approximately 13% seen once. What was sequenced was central memory CD4+ T cells from blood. The receptors were gathered from a woman aged 18-29 years in good health.

The chain links TRBV10-3 to TRBJ2-1; 7 positions agree with TRBD1. Per the germline V gene, CDR1 is ENHRY and CDR2 is SYGVKD. This CDR3 has 16 amino acids. Trimming at V came to 1 base and at J to 4 bases, leaving 7 bases not matched to a gene. CDR3 sequence (DNA): TGTGCCATCAGTGAGTACCCGACAGGGCAATACAATGAGCAGTTCTTC. Translation gives CAISEYPTGQYNEQFF.

This clone was recorded a few times. The rearrangement joins TRBV9 to TRBJ2-5, with D possibly being TRBD1 (6 bases). Germline V gene sequence: CDR1 SGDLS, CDR2 YYNGEE. This CDR3 spans 14 amino acids. V lost 3 bases and J 5 bases, leaving 14 bases between the germline ends. CDR3: CASSGGGVRETQYF. DNA of the CDR3: TGTGCCAGCAGCGGAGGGGGTGTCCGGGAGACCCAGTACTTC.

The V and J genes are TRBV5-6 and TRBJ2-5, with TRBD1 matching over 7 bases. The germline V gene has CDR1 SGHDT and CDR2 YYEEEE. V trimming: 5 bases; J trimming: 1 base; junction bases outside the gene matches: 5. The CDR3 extends over 14 amino acids. In DNA, the CDR3 is TGTGCCAGCAGTGCCGGGACAGTCCAAGAGACCCAGTACTTC. This codes for CASSAGTVQETQYF. The full variable domain, in which reference TRBV5-6 and TRBJ2-5 provide the parts outside the CDR3, is DAGVTQSPTHLIKTRGQQVTLRCSPKSGHDTVSWYQQALGQGPQFIFQYYEEEERQRGNFPDRFSGHQFPNYSSELNVNALLLGDSALYLCASSAGTVQETQYFGPGTRLLVL.

V and J are TRBV30 and TRBJ1-1, with D possibly TRBD1 on 5 matching bases. Germline CDR1 and CDR2: GTSNPN and SVGIG (reference sequence). The CDR3 is 14 residues long. Trimming removed 5 bases at V and 2 bases at J, with 15 bases between. CDR3 in amino acids: CAWQKQGLNTEAFF. CDR3 coding DNA: TGTGCCTGGCAGAAGCAGGGCCTTAACACTGAAGCTTTCTTT.

In its sample, this clone was seen many times. This chain uses TRBV30 with TRBJ2-6; 10 nucleotides agree with TRBD1. Germline CDR1 is GTSNPN and CDR2 is SVGIG (reference sequence). CDR3 length: 17 residues. V lost 4 bases, J lost 3 bases, and 9 bases stayed unmatched. This CDR3 is CAWKTMGQGSGANVLTF. The CDR3 DNA is TGTGCCTGGAAAACCATGGGACAGGGGAGTGGGGCCAACGTCCTGACTTTC.

This chain joins TRBV6-1 and TRBJ1-2, with D unclear. Deletions cut 2 bases from V and 4 bases from J, with 8 bases between. The CDR3 length is 13 residues. Germline assignment: CDR1 MNHNS and CDR2 SASEGT. The CDR3 region is CASSETGIYGYTF. CDR3 DNA sequence: TGTGCCAGCAGTGAAACCGGGATCTATGGCTACACCTTC.

The rearrangement joins TRBV5-1 to TRBJ1-2; no clear D. The CDR3 is 13 amino acids. Germline assignment: CDR1 SGHRS and CDR2 YFSETQ. Trimming cost V 1 base and J 3 bases, with 7 bases left between them. CDR3 sequence reads: CASSLSPYYGYTF. The CDR3 region has the DNA TGCGCCAGCAGCTTGAGCCCCTACTATGGCTACACCTTC.

The V gene is TRBV29-1, the J gene TRBJ2-7; no firm D call. The CDR3 totals 12 residues. V was pared by 6 bases and J by 0 bases, with 9 bases between. Looked up from germline, CDR1 is SQVTM and CDR2 is ANQGSEA. The CDR3 bases are TGCAGCGTCCGACATCTCTCCTACGAGCAGTACTTC. It is translated as CSVRHLSYEQYF.

This chain connects TRBV7-9 to TRBJ2-7; 7 bases align to TRBD2. V lost 4 bases, J lost 6 bases, and 9 bases stayed unmatched. Germline CDR1 and CDR2: SEHNR and FQNEAQ (reference sequence). This CDR3 is built from 14 residues. Here the CDR3 DNA reads TGTGCCAGCAGCTCCCAGGGAGGGGTCGGCGAGCAGTACTTC. It is translated as CASSSQGGVGEQYF.

This clone has more than one count but fewer than ten. The CDR3 is CASRGRAGNNEQFF. The CDR3 nucleotides are TGCGCCAGCAGGGGGAGGGCCGGGAACAATGAGCAGTTCTTC. This chain connects TRBV5-1 to TRBJ2-1; TRBD2 agrees at 7 bases. This CDR3 has 14 residues. J gave up 5 bases and V 5 bases, and 7 bases lay outside the gene matches. Germline V CDR1 and CDR2: SGHRS, YFSETQ.

The gene calls are TRBV25-1 and TRBJ2-7; D unresolved. From germline, CDR1 is MGHDK and CDR2 SYGVNS. The CDR3 length is 10 residues. Deletions cut 6 bases from V and 3 bases from J, with 3 bases between. The CDR3 DNA follows: TGTGCCAGCAGCCGCTACGAGCAGTACTTC. It encodes CASSRYEQYF.

This CDR3 reads CASSTAQGALTGELFF. The CDR3 DNA reads as TGTGCCAGCAGCACCGCCCAGGGGGCTCTCACCGGGGAGCTGTTTTTT. The chain carries TRBV5-4 and TRBJ2-2; 8 bases fit TRBD1. V dropped 4 bases and J dropped 4; count of bases not matched to a gene: 9. The CDR3 length is 16 residues. The germline CDR1 and CDR2 sequences are SGHNT and YYREEE (reference sequence).

The J gene is TRBJ2-2, the V gene TRBV9, with 7 positions matching TRBD2. Germline trimming cut 2 bases from V and 7 bases from J; bases unmatched to any gene: 11. Per the germline V gene, CDR1 is SGDLS and CDR2 is YYNGEE. This CDR3 has 16 amino acids. The CDR3 DNA reads as TGTGCCAGCAGCGTGAGAACTAGCGTTACTAGCGGGGAGCTGTTTTTT. This sequence encodes CASSVRTSVTSGELFF.

At least ten counts were recorded for this clone. The V gene is TRBV7-2, the J gene TRBJ1-5, with 7 bases lining up with TRBD1. Germline lookup yields CDR1 SGHTA and CDR2 FQGNSA. After removal of 4 bases from V and 9 bases from J, the junction contained 9 bases not matched to a gene. The CDR3 runs 14 residues. CDR3 loop: CASSSRQGQSPQHF. For the CDR3, the DNA is TGTGCCAGCAGCTCCCGACAGGGACAGTCGCCCCAGCATTTT.

This clone showed up just a few times. The rearrangement uses TRBV10-3 and TRBJ2-4, with 9 bases fitting TRBD2. This CDR3 comprises 19 residues. The V segment lost 0 bases and the J segment 7 bases; nucleotides outside the gene matches: 16. Per the germline V gene, CDR1 is ENHRY and CDR2 is SYGVKD. As DNA, the CDR3 is TGTGCCATCAGTGAGTCACTTCGGAGGGTAGCGGGAGAGTTCAACATTCAGTACTTC. This codes for CAISESLRRVAGEFNIQYF.

The chain employs TRBV6-1 and TRBJ1-5; TRBD1 might be the D (6 bases). Looked up from germline, CDR1 is MNHNS and CDR2 is SASEGT. The ends were cut back, 1 base at V and 4 bases at J, with 11 bases in the middle. The CDR3 spans 15 residues. CDR3 in DNA: TGTGCCAGCAGTGAAGTACAACAGGGAAATCAGCCCCAGCATTTT. Amino acids: CASSEVQQGNQPQHF.

This rearrangement joins TRBV9 to TRBJ1-1, with D possibly TRBD1 on 5 matching bases. The CDR3 has 15 amino acids. Per germline, CDR1 SGDLS and CDR2 YYNGEE. Trimming shortened V by 0 bases and J by 7 bases, and 16 bases separated the two germline ends. The CDR3 loop reads CASSVGGRDDNEAFF. The CDR3 nucleotides are TGTGCCAGCAGCGTAGGGGGCAGGGATGATAATGAAGCTTTCTTT.

This clone occurred a few times. V and J are TRBV20-1 and TRBJ2-7; possible D gene TRBD1, 6 bases. V was shortened by 6 bases and J by 6 bases, with 12 bases between the two germline ends. This CDR3 is built from 11 residues. Germline V lookup: CDR1 DFQATT, CDR2 SNEGSKA (reference sequence). As DNA, the CDR3 is TGCAGTGCGTGGGGGCAGAGCGAGCAGTACTTC. Translating gives CSAWGQSEQYF.

This clone was counted between two and nine times. J is TRBJ1-1 and V is TRBV28; D ambiguous. The V end lost 4 bases, the J end lost 6 bases, and 9 bases lay between the germline ends. This CDR3 has 12 residues. CDR1 MDHEN and CDR2 SYDVKM come from the germline V gene. Here the CDR3 reads CASSSYRPEAFF. As DNA, the CDR3 is TGTGCCAGCAGTTCCTACCGCCCTGAAGCTTTCTTT.

This clone was detected a few times. This chain joins TRBV4-3 and TRBJ1-2; D remains unclear. Germline-derived CDR1 and CDR2 are LGHNA and YSLEER. The CDR3 has 14 residues. The V end lost 1 base, the J end lost 7 bases, and 13 bases lay between the germline ends. CDR3 DNA sequence: TGCGCCAGCAGCCAAGGTAGCAGAATGATTGGCTACACCTTC. Amino acids: CASSQGSRMIGYTF.

This clone has more than one count but fewer than ten. The rearrangement uses TRBV19 and TRBJ2-7; D is perhaps TRBD1 (6 bases). Germline V gives CDR1 LNHDA, CDR2 SQIVND (reference sequence). CDR3 length: 14 residues. With 5 bases removed from V and 0 bases from J, the gap between germline ends came to 11 bases. The CDR3 DNA reads as TGTGCCAGTAGTCGACAGGCGAACTCCTACGAGCAGTACTTC. This sequence encodes CASSRQANSYEQYF.

This clone has just a few counts. This sequence joins TRBV28 and TRBJ1-2, with D unresolved. Germline loops: CDR1 MDHEN, CDR2 SYDVKM. This CDR3 spans 11 amino acids. Trimming shortened V by 4 bases and J by 8 bases, and 8 bases separated the two germline ends. The CDR3 loop reads CASSSPGGYTF. DNA for the CDR3: TGTGCCAGCAGTTCCCCGGGGGGCTACACCTTC.

This chain links TRBV5-4 with TRBJ2-1, with a possible D match to TRBD2 (5 bases). The CDR3 spans 14 residues. Trimming left V 4 bases short and J 5 bases short, with 13 bases between. CDR1 is SGHNT and CDR2 is YYREEE in the germline V gene (reference sequence). CDR3 sequence (DNA): TGTGCCAGCAGCCGAGGGTTGGGGAACAATGAGCAGTTCTTC. Protein product: CASSRGLGNNEQFF. The entire variable domain, with the rest obtained from reference TRBV5-4 and TRBJ2-1, is as follows: ETGVTQSPTHLIKTRGQQVTLRCSSQSGHNTVSWYQQALGQGPQFIFQYYREEENGRGNFPPRFSGLQFPNYSSELNVNALELDDSALYLCASSRGLGNNEQFFGPGTRLTVL.

This clone was detected a few times. The genes are TRBV4-1 and TRBJ2-7, with 12 bases aligning to TRBD2. Trimming at V came to 4 bases and at J to 3 bases, leaving 4 bases not matched to a gene. Looked up from germline, CDR1 is MGHRA and CDR2 is YSYEKL. This CDR3 comprises 15 residues. CDR3 protein: CASSLGLAGIYEQYF. CDR3 sequence (DNA): TGCGCCAGCAGCCTCGGACTAGCGGGAATCTACGAGCAGTACTTC.

This clone appeared a few times. J is TRBJ1-1 and V is TRBV6-1, with D perhaps matching TRBD1 (6 bases). The germline V and J ends were trimmed by 5 bases and 0 bases, with 13 bases remaining between them. CDR1 and CDR2 from the germline V gene are MNHNS and SASEGT. The CDR3 loop spans 15 amino acids. The CDR3 region has the DNA TGTGCCAGCAGTTCGCCAGGGACAATGAACACTGAAGCTTTCTTT. Translation: CASSSPGTMNTEAFF.

In its sample, this clone was seen a few times. The J gene is TRBJ2-3, the V gene TRBV11-2; weak D call: TRBD2 (6 bases). The CDR3 sequence is 14 residues long. The germline gives CDR1 SGHAT, CDR2 FQNNGV. The V gene lost 1 base and the J gene lost 7 bases, with 12 bases spanning the gap. In nucleotides, the CDR3 is TGTGCCAGCAGCTTAGGGAGGGGTGCAAATACGCAGTATTTT. It specifies CASSLGRGANTQYF.

The chain joins TRBV2 to TRBJ2-7; weak D call: TRBD2 (6 bases). CDR3 length: 14 residues. The germline V gene encodes CDR1 SNHLY and CDR2 FYNNEI. Trimming shortened V by 6 bases and J by 4 bases, and 16 bases separated the two germline ends. This chain's CDR3 is CASRGRTSMYEQYF. CDR3 in DNA: TGTGCCAGCAGGGGGAGGACAAGCATGTACGAGCAGTACTTC.